These 29 T cell receptor beta chains share one sample of origin, sequenced in a study of shared clonotypes between healthy human individuals (TCRdb year 2020). The library was produced with the immunoSEQ multiplex PCR assay. This is the immuneACCESS table as TCRdb keeps it, with only in-frame sequences that have V and J called. A part of the clones is gone; compared with another copy, unresolved V genes explain less than half, and the rest is unexplained. The sample table contains millions of clones; only one count was recorded for roughly 94% of them. Jointly, the top ten make up 0.9% to 1.4% of the sample. CD8 naive samples consisted of CD45RO-negative cells that were positively selected for CCR7, yielding a CD45RA+CCR7+ population without TemRA cells. The sequencing sample was made of naive CD8+ T cells sorted from blood. The sample's cell subset or site label, decoded: CD45RA+CCR7+. The source is a man aged 18 to 30 in good health.

The V call is TRBV6-5, the J call TRBJ1-1; D gene ambiguous. This CDR3 is built from 11 residues. V was clipped by 6 bases and J by 5 bases, with 7 bases between them. Germline CDR1 MNHEY, CDR2 SVGAGI. DNA for the CDR3: TGTGCCAGCAGATTACAAACTGAAGCTTTCTTT. Translated, it gives CASRLQTEAFF.

The chain links TRBV19 to TRBJ2-5, with TRBD2 matching 14 bases. V was clipped by 3 bases and J by 5 bases; unmatched bases: 5. This CDR3 is 16 amino acids long. CDR1 LNHDA and CDR2 SQIVND come from the germline V gene (reference sequence). DNA for the CDR3: TGTGCCAGTAGTATCGGGACTAGCGGGAGTTTGGAGACCCAGTACTTC. Residues: CASSIGTSGSLETQYF.

The chain employs TRBV10-2 and TRBJ2-3, with unresolved D. Germline assignment: CDR1 WSHSY and CDR2 SAAADI. V gave up 4 bases and J gave up 7 bases, with 6 bases separating them. The length of the CDR3 is 11 residues. The CDR3 protein is CASSASNTQYF. CDR3 coding DNA: TGCGCCAGCAGTGCCTCGAATACGCAGTATTTT.

The chain is built from TRBV7-6 and TRBJ1-2; possibly TRBD1 for D (5 bases). Per the germline V gene, CDR1 is SGHVS and CDR2 is FNYEAQ. The germline V and J ends were trimmed by 4 bases and 4 bases, with 19 bases remaining between them. The CDR3 runs 16 residues. The CDR3 DNA sequence: TGTGCCAGCAGCTCGACTGACAGAGGGGCTGGCTATGGCTACACCTTC. Protein: CASSSTDRGAGYGYTF.

The chain is built from TRBV5-1 and TRBJ2-7; TRBD1 aligns across 9 bases. Germline-derived CDR1 and CDR2 are SGHRS and YFSETQ. This CDR3 is 16 amino acids long. The ends lost 3 bases at V and 3 bases at J; junction bases unmatched: 10. The chain's CDR3 is CASSYRGQGVLYEQYF. In DNA, the CDR3 is TGCGCCAGCAGCTACCGGGGACAGGGAGTTCTCTACGAGCAGTACTTC.

The J gene is TRBJ2-6, the V gene TRBV25-1; D gene uncertain. Germline CDR1 and CDR2: MGHDK and SYGVNS. Deletions cut 2 bases from V and 0 bases from J, with 8 bases between. The CDR3 extends over 16 amino acids. The CDR3 bases are TGTGCCAGCAGTGAACATCACAGCTCTGGGGCCAACGTCCTGACTTTC. As protein: CASSEHHSSGANVLTF.

The V gene is TRBV6-6, the J gene TRBJ1-2; 7 nucleotides agree with TRBD1. Per germline, CDR1 MNHNY and CDR2 SVGAGI (reference sequence). CDR3 length: 15 residues. V shed 1 base, J shed 2 bases, and the junction held 4 bases outside the gene matches. The CDR3, as DNA: TGTGCCAGCAGTTACTGGGACAGCCAGAACTATGGCTACACCTTC. It encodes CASSYWDSQNYGYTF.

Only a few counts were recorded for this clone. This chain uses TRBV9 with TRBJ1-4; 8 bases line up with TRBD1. Germline V gene lookup returns CDR1 SGDLS and CDR2 YYNGEE. The CDR3 spans 16 residues. Trimming removed 0 bases from V and 3 bases from J; junction bases left unmatched: 4. In DNA, the CDR3 is TGTGCCAGCAGCGTAGGTGTACAGGGGGCTAATGAAAAACTGTTTTTT. Protein sequence: CASSVGVQGANEKLFF. Full variable domain (rest looked up from reference TRBV9 and TRBJ1-4): DSGVTQTPKHLITATGQRVTLRCSPRSGDLSVYWYQQSLDQGLQFLIQYYNGEERAKGNILERFSAQQFPDLHSELNLSSLELGDSALYFCASSVGVQGANEKLFFGSGTQLSVL.

The chain recombines TRBV7-2 with TRBJ1-6; D gene ambiguous. The CDR3 is 16 residues long. Germline CDR1 and CDR2: SGHTA and FQGNSA. V was shortened by 6 bases and J by 0 bases, with 12 bases between the two germline ends. The CDR3 region is CASRDGANSYNSPLHF. The CDR3 nucleotides read TGTGCCAGCAGAGACGGAGCGAACTCCTATAATTCACCCCTCCACTTT. Together with reference TRBV7-2 and TRBJ1-6, the CDR3 gives the full variable domain: GAGVSQSPSNKVTEKGKDVELRCDPISGHTALYWYRQSLGQGLEFLIYFQGNSAPDKSGLPSDRFSAERTGGSVSTLTIQRTQQEDSAVYLCASRDGANSYNSPLHFGNGTRLTVT.

This clone was counted a single time. Other DNA sequences in this specimen translate into the identical CDR3. V is TRBV4-1 and J is TRBJ2-7; D call uncertain. The CDR3 sequence is 12 residues long. Deletions cut 1 base from V and 3 bases from J, with 4 bases between. Germline loops: CDR1 MGHRA, CDR2 YSYEKL. The CDR3 here is CASSQVGYEQYF. Written as DNA, the CDR3 is TGCGCCAGCAGCCAAGTGGGCTACGAGCAGTACTTC.

Concerning this clone: At the DNA level, this CDR3 is encoded by other sequences in the same sample as well. The chain is built from TRBV2 and TRBJ1-1; D perhaps matches TRBD1 (6 bases). Trimming took off 4 bases at V and 6 bases at J, with 6 bases between the two ends. Germline lookup yields CDR1 SNHLY and CDR2 FYNNEI. The CDR3 is made up of 11 amino acids. For the CDR3, the DNA is TGTGCCAGCAGTGGGGGGCCTGAAGCTTTCTTT. The encoded protein is CASSGGPEAFF.

The gene calls are TRBV10-1 and TRBJ2-3, with 8 bases matching TRBD2. The CDR3 covers 15 residues. V was pared by 3 bases and J by 0 bases, with 2 bases of the junction left unmatched. Germline CDR1 WNHNN, CDR2 SYGVQD (reference sequence). CDR3 amino acids: CASSDGGASTDTQYF. The CDR3 region has the DNA TGCGCCAGCAGTGACGGGGGGGCGAGCACAGATACGCAGTATTTT.

The chain combines TRBV4-3 with TRBJ2-7; D unclear. Per the germline V gene, CDR1 is LGHNA and CDR2 is YSLEER. CDR3 size: 13 residues. The germline V and J ends were trimmed by 1 base and 6 bases, with 10 bases remaining between them. The CDR3 is CASSQAETAEQYF. CDR3 DNA sequence: TGCGCCAGCAGCCAAGCGGAGACCGCCGAGCAGTACTTC.

This clone was detected once. The V and J genes are TRBV5-6 and TRBJ1-2, with a tentative D call TRBD1 (6 bases). The V and J ends lost 4 bases and 4 bases respectively, with 14 bases between them. The CDR3 covers 14 residues. Germline values: CDR1 SGHDT, CDR2 YYEEEE. As DNA, the CDR3 is TGTGCCAGCAGCCTGGGGGGGCTCGCCTATGGCTACACCTTC. It translates to CASSLGGLAYGYTF.

In its sample, this clone was seen once. The chain recombines TRBV11-3 with TRBJ2-2; TRBD2 agrees at 12 bases. V shed 4 bases and J 0 bases; nucleotides not matched to a gene: 9. Germline CDR1 SGHNT, CDR2 YENEEA. The CDR3 contains 19 residues. CDR3 residues: CASSSRTSGAATNTGELFF. The CDR3 DNA is TGTGCCAGCAGCTCCCGGACTAGCGGGGCGGCTACGAACACCGGGGAGCTGTTTTTT.

The CDR3, as DNA: TGTGCCTGGAGTGTACTGGAGGGACAGCCCCAGCATTTT. Residues: CAWSVLEGQPQHF. The chain combines TRBV30 with TRBJ1-5, with unresolved D. Germline V CDR1 and CDR2: GTSNPN, SVGIG (reference sequence). Trimming removed 0 bases at V and 7 bases at J, with 10 bases between. The CDR3 runs to 13 residues.

The J gene is TRBJ2-7, the V gene TRBV5-6, with D tentatively TRBD1 (5 bases). CDR3 length: 13 amino acids. V was clipped by 4 bases and J by 3 bases, with 11 bases between them. Germline CDR1 SGHDT, CDR2 YYEEEE. As DNA, the CDR3 is TGTGCCAGCAGCCCGACAGTGAACTACGAGCAGTACTTC. Translated, it gives CASSPTVNYEQYF.

To note about this clone: This clone may be a read error of a much larger clone one base away. Other nucleotide sequences in the sample specify the same CDR3. The J gene is TRBJ1-5, the V gene TRBV7-9; unclear D gene. Germline values: CDR1 SEHNR, CDR2 FQNEAQ (reference sequence). The CDR3 consists of 12 residues. The V and J ends lost 1 base and 7 bases respectively, with 5 bases between them. The CDR3 loop is CASSLGTQPQHF. CDR3 bases: TGTGCCAGCAGCTTAGGGACCCAGCCCCAGCATTTT.

The CDR3 sequence is CASSLGLLNGETQYF. The DNA of the CDR3 is TGTGCCAGCAGCTTGGGACTACTCAACGGGGAGACCCAGTACTTC. The V call is TRBV5-5, the J call TRBJ2-5, with D perhaps TRBD2 (5 bases). Germline lookup yields CDR1 SGHKS and CDR2 YYEKEE (reference sequence). Between the trimmed V and J ends, which lost 0 bases and 5 bases, there was a span of 14 bases. The CDR3 length is 15 residues.

A remark on this clone: This same CDR3 is encoded by further DNA sequences in the sample. The J gene is TRBJ2-7, the V gene TRBV5-6; no firm D call. The CDR3 loop spans 12 amino acids. CDR1 SGHDT and CDR2 YYEEEE come from the germline V gene. Trimming left V 0 bases short and J 2 bases short, with 3 bases between. CDR3 in DNA: TGTGCCAGCAGCTTGGCGGCCTACGAGCAGTACTTC. It translates to CASSLAAYEQYF.

The chain joins TRBV29-1 to TRBJ2-1, with 12 positions matching TRBD2. J lost 2 bases, V lost 1 base, and 9 bases had no gene match. The V gene's germline CDR1 is SQVTM and CDR2 ANQGSEA. This CDR3 contains 18 residues. The CDR3 DNA reads TGCAGCGTTGAAGGGATGACTAGCGGGAGATCAACCTACAATGAGCAGTTCTTC. Amino acid sequence: CSVEGMTSGRSTYNEQFF.

Comment on this clone: Other DNA sequences in this specimen translate into the identical CDR3. The chain carries TRBV27 and TRBJ1-3; D call uncertain. The CDR3 totals 14 residues. Trimming cost V 2 bases and J 4 bases, with 9 bases left between them. Germline lookup yields CDR1 MNHEY and CDR2 SMNVEV (reference sequence). CDR3 in amino acids: CASSLGGSGNTIYF. DNA of the CDR3: TGTGCCAGCAGTTTAGGAGGGTCCGGAAACACCATATATTTT.

The chain employs TRBV5-1 and TRBJ1-2; D possibly corresponds to TRBD1 (5 bases). The CDR3 extends over 14 amino acids. Trimming took off 0 bases at V and 3 bases at J, with 9 bases between the two ends. Per the germline V gene, CDR1 is SGHRS and CDR2 is YFSETQ. This chain's CDR3 is CASSLEGSDYGYTF. CDR3 DNA sequence: TGCGCCAGCAGCTTGGAGGGGTCGGACTATGGCTACACCTTC.

V gene TRBV7-9 combines with J gene TRBJ1-4, with D possibly TRBD1 on 5 matching bases. The CDR3 is made up of 17 amino acids. V was trimmed by 2 bases and J by 4 bases, leaving 17 bases between them. CDR1 SEHNR and CDR2 FQNEAQ come from the germline V gene (reference sequence). The CDR3, as DNA: TGTGCCAGCAGCTTAAGGGCAGGGTCGGCCCGTAATGAAAAACTGTTTTTT. Residues: CASSLRAGSARNEKLFF.

V and J are TRBV5-4 and TRBJ1-2; 9 nucleotides line up with TRBD1. Germline V gene sequence: CDR1 SGHNT, CDR2 YYREEE (reference sequence). This CDR3 spans 16 amino acids. Trimming cost V 5 bases and J 4 bases; bases outside gene matches: 12. CDR3 sequence reads: CASSTETGGRIYGYTF. The CDR3 DNA follows: TGTGCCAGCAGTACAGAGACAGGGGGGCGCATCTATGGCTACACCTTC.

This clone is a singleton in its sample. This sequence joins TRBV6-1 and TRBJ2-7; TRBD1 aligns across 9 bases. The CDR3 length is 14 residues. Trimming removed 6 bases from V and 5 bases from J; junction bases left unmatched: 8. Germline V CDR1 and CDR2: MNHNS, SASEGT. This CDR3 reads CASRKRTGVHEQYF. The CDR3 DNA reads as TGTGCCAGCAGAAAGAGGACAGGGGTCCACGAGCAGTACTTC.

The V and J genes are TRBV27 and TRBJ1-5; 7 bases are shared with TRBD1. There are 16 residues in the CDR3. V was pared by 5 bases and J by 3 bases, with 10 bases of the junction left unmatched. The germline CDR1 and CDR2 sequences are MNHEY and SMNVEV (reference sequence). The CDR3 DNA sequence: TGTGCCAGCAGTCCCTCAGCAGGGGGACACAATCAGCCCCAGCATTTT. Its protein is CASSPSAGGHNQPQHF.

The chain uses TRBV30 and TRBJ2-3, with 7 positions matching TRBD1. V shed 0 bases and J 8 bases; nucleotides not matched to a gene: 8. Per the germline V gene, CDR1 is GTSNPN and CDR2 is SVGIG (reference sequence). CDR3 length: 14 residues. The CDR3 spells CAWSVNRGWGTQYF. DNA of the CDR3: TGTGCCTGGAGTGTAAACAGGGGCTGGGGTACGCAGTATTTT.

The gene calls are TRBV27 and TRBJ2-1; 12 bases map to TRBD2. The CDR3 totals 18 residues. Germline assignment: CDR1 MNHEY and CDR2 SMNVEV (reference sequence). V shed 6 bases and J 4 bases; nucleotides not matched to a gene: 13. The CDR3 nucleotides read TGTGCCAGCAGGACCGGGACTAGCGGGCCATGGGGATACAATGAGCAGTTCTTC. Translation: CASRTGTSGPWGYNEQFF.